This entry concerns a single T cell receptor beta chain. The antigen it recognizes is unknown. No much larger clone is present one base from it, and per-base qualities are unavailable. Library prep was done by the immunoSEQ multiplex PCR assay. Adaptive Biotechnology amplified CDR3 regions from genomic DNA with a two-step multiplex PCR that controlled for amplification bias. Primers for every V and J gene segment were used in the first PCR, and barcodes and Illumina adapters were added in the second PCR. An Illumina instrument was used to sequence the CDR3 libraries. In the authors' own workflow: The analysis used both the pipelines supplied by the vendor and custom analysis of the raw data in R/Bioconductor with R version 3.3.0. Clonality, ranging from 0 to 1, was calculated as the inverse of the normalised Shannon entropy of all productive clones. The repertoire share taken up by the top 100 clones defined high-frequency clones, and only clones that passed a 95% confidence test were kept. Overlap between samples was measured with the Morisita-Horn index, while repertoire diversity was measured with the Simpson index. This is the immuneACCESS table as TCRdb keeps it, with only in-frame sequences that have V and J called. A part of the clones is gone; compared with another copy, unresolved V genes explain less than half, and the rest is unexplained. The DNA gave D and trimming, while V, J and clone size come from that table. Here the sample has about 18,000 clones; about 70% occur a single time. Around 4% of the sample lies in the top ten.

V is pared back by 1 base and J by 2 bases, with 11 bases lying between the germline termini. The germline V gene (reference sequence) yields SEHNR for CDR1 and FQNEAQ for CDR2. The CDR3 runs 15 amino acids, cysteine and phenylalanine included. CDR3 DNA is the only sequence kept; it has 45 bases, read in frame from the first base. The sample originates from a study of T cell repertoires in ileal Crohn's disease (dated by TCRdb to between 2019 and 2020). At the level of the whole study: The median duration of disease was approximately eight years, and at the time of surgery around 36% of patients were active smokers. Surgery was performed for a complication in all patients, with stricturing disease in about 61% and penetrating disease in approximately 40%. Roughly half of the patients were given postoperative therapy, with 15 to 20 on anti-TNF agents and 10 to 12 on thiopurines. Biopsies taken from the inflamed portion of the ileum in the surgical resection specimen were designated as M0 samples. Around 500 nanograms of biopsy DNA per sample were submitted for commercial TCRB immunosequencing. TCR repertoire analysis was done in a few dozen Crohn's disease patients from a prospective multicentre cohort. Running in parallel with the study was a multicentre cohort set up to find predictors of early endoscopic recurrence following ileocolonic resection. A Rutgeerts score above i0 was used to define endoscopic postoperative recurrence. The study sequenced 150 to 200 mucosal samples from some 62 patients, taken at several locations on the surgical specimen and at postoperative endoscopy.

Interpreted using the paper, the time point label stands for: inflamed ileum from the surgical specimen. Adults with ileal or ileocolonic Crohn's disease and an indication for ileocolonic resection were eligible for inclusion. Whole ileal mucosal biopsies were stored frozen at -80°C before DNA extraction. A TRizol-based method was used to extract genomic DNA from the frozen whole biopsies, and the DNA was quantified with a NanoDrop 2000 spectrophotometer. The research as a whole found: Only a subgroup of patients, of unstated size, had mucosal CD4 and CD8 T cells sorted and sequenced. Compared with CD4 T cells, sorted CD8 T cells contained more high-frequency clones, which suggests that the mucosal expansions were mostly CD8. Compared with non-smokers, patients who were active smokers at surgery showed a significantly higher proportion of clonal expansions (25.9% vs 17.9%, p=0.02). Endoscopic recurrence was found to be associated with higher high-frequency clone percentages at surgery, and recurrence was observed in all patients with clonality above 26.8% (18/57).

The sample taken for sequencing was ileal tissue. The origin of this receptor is an adult with Crohn's disease. The chain uses TRBV7-9 and TRBJ1-2, with a tentative D gene TRBD1 over 6 matching bases. The nucleotides are TGTGCCAGCAGCTTAGTTGAAACAGGGAACTATGGCTACACCTTC. Its translation is CASSLVETGNYGYTF.